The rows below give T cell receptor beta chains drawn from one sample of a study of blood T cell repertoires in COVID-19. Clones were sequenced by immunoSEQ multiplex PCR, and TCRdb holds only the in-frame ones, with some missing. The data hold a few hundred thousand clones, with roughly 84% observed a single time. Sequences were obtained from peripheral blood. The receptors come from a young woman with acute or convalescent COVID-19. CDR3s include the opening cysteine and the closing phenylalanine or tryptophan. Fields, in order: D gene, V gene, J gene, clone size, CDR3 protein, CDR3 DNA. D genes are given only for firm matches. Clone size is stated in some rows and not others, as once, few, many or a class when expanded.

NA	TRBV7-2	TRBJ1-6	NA	CASSLGSSYNSPLHF	TGTGCCAGCAGCTTAGGGAGCTCCTATAATTCACCCCTCCACTTT
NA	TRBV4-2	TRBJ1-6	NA	CASSHLGQANSPLHF	TGTGCCAGCAGCCATCTGGGGCAGGCCAATTCACCCCTCCACTTT
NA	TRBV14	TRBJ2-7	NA	CASSPVVLGAGHEQYF	TGTGCCAGCAGCCCGGTCGTTTTGGGGGCGGGCCACGAGCAGTACTTC
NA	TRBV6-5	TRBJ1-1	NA	CVSRRQSYMNTEAFF	TGTGTCAGCAGAAGACAGTCCTACATGAACACTGAAGCTTTCTTT
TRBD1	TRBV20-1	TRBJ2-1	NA	CSASENRDRVLPDFYNEQFF	TGCAGTGCTAGTGAAAACCGGGACAGGGTTTTACCCGACTTTTACAATGAGCAGTTCTTC
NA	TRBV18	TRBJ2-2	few	CASSHQGAQNTGELFF	TGTGCCAGCTCCCACCAAGGGGCGCAGAACACCGGGGAGCTGTTTTTT
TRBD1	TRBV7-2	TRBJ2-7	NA	CASSLTGTGFEQYF	TGTGCCAGCAGCTTAACCGGGACAGGGTTCGAGCAGTACTTC
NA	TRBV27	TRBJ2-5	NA	CANKSARLETQYF	TGTGCCAACAAATCGGCCAGACTAGAGACCCAGTACTTC
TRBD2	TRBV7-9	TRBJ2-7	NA	CASSLPPGIAGYEQYF	TGTGCCAGCAGCTTACCCCCGGGGATAGCGGGCTACGAGCAGTACTTC
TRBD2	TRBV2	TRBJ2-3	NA	CASTEGGGSADTQYF	TGTGCCAGCACAGAGGGCGGCGGGAGCGCAGATACGCAGTATTTT
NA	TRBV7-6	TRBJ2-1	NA	CASSLPYPENEQFF	TGTGCCAGCAGCTTACCATATCCGGAGAATGAGCAGTTCTTC
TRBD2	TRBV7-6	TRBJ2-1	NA	CASSPRDYYNEQFF	TGTGCCAGCAGCCCGAGGGACTATTACAATGAGCAGTTCTTC
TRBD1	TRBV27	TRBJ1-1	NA	CASSLKGAGTEAFF	TGTGCCAGCAGTTTAAAGGGGGCGGGCACTGAAGCTTTCTTT
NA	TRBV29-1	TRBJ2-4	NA	CSVGDSNKNIQYF	TGCAGCGTTGGAGACAGTAACAAAAACATTCAGTACTTC
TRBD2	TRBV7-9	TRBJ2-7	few	CASSFNPGGPSEQYF	TGTGCCAGCAGCTTCAACCCGGGAGGGCCCTCCGAGCAGTACTTC
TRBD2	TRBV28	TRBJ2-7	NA	CASSLWTSGNRYEQYF	TGTGCCAGCAGTTTATGGACTAGCGGGAATCGCTACGAGCAGTACTTC
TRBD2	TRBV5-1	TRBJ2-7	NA	CASSPPPAGGPPYEQYF	TGCGCCAGCAGCCCACCCCCCGCGGGAGGGCCGCCCTACGAGCAGTACTTC
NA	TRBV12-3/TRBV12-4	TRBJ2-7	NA	CASSLQGAQYF	TGTGCCAGCAGTTTGCAAGGGGCGCAGTACTTC
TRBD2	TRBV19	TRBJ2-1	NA	CASTGLAGVRNEQFF	TGTGCCAGCACAGGACTAGCGGGAGTCCGGAATGAGCAGTTCTTC
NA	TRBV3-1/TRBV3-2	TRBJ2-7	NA	CASSQGRDSIPYEQYF	TGTGCCAGCAGCCAAGGTCGGGACTCCATTCCCTACGAGCAGTACTTC
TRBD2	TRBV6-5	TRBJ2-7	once	CASSYSAGVVYEQYF	TGTGCCAGCAGTTACTCTGCGGGAGTGGTCTACGAGCAGTACTTC
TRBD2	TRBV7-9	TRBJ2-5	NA	CASWGLQETQYF	TGTGCCAGCTGGGGACTACAAGAGACCCAGTACTTC
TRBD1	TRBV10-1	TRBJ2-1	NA	CASSLGQGSYNEQFF	TGCGCCAGCAGCCTAGGACAGGGTTCCTACAATGAGCAGTTCTTC